This TCR beta chain originates from a study of CD8 T cells in Susac syndrome. The authors sequenced TCR beta from blood CD8+ and CD4+ T cells. This CDR3 is 14 amino acids long. V shed 3 bases and J 4 bases; nucleotides not matched to a gene: 2. Per the germline V gene, CDR1 is PRHDT and CDR2 is FYEKMQ (reference sequence). RNA in amounts of roughly 0.5 to 1 ug was reverse transcribed with random hexamers. TCRdb called the immunoSEQ multiplex PCR reads again in MiXCR, with one record for every CDR3 protein. This table has 200,000 to 250,000 distinct CDR3 sequences, 80% to 95% appearing once. Study-wide results and caveats: As acknowledged by the study, its TCR sequencing and HLA analysis included a relatively small number of individuals.

As concerns this clonotype: Its antigen is unknown.

The sequence derives from a human donor with multiple sclerosis. V and J are TRBV13 and TRBJ2-5, with 10 bases identical to TRBD2. Source material: CD8+ T cells from PBMCs. In DNA, the CDR3 is TGTGCCAGCAGCTTGGGACTAGCGACAGAGACCCAGTACTTC. Its protein product is CASSLGLATETQYF. Full variable domain (remainder filled in from reference TRBV13 and TRBJ2-5): AAGVIQSPRHLIKEKRETATLKCYPIPRHDTVYWYQQGPGQDPQFLISFYEKMQSDKGSIPDRFSAQQFSDYHSELNMSSLELGDSALYFCASSLGLATETQYFGPGTRLLVL.